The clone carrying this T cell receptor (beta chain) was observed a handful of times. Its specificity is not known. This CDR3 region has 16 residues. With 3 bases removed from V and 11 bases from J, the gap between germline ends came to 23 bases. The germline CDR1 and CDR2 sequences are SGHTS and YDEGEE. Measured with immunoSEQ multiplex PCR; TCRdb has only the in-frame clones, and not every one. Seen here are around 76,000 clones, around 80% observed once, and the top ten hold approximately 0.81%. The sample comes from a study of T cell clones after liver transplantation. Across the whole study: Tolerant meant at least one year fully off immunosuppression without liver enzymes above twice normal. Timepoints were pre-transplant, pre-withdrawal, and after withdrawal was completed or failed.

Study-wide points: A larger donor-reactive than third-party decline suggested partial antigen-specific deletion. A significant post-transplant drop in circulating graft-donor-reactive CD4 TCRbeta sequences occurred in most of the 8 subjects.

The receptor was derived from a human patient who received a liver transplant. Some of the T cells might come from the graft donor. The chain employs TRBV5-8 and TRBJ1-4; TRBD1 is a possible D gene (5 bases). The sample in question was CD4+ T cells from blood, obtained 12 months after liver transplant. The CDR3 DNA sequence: TGTGCCAGCAGCTACCAGATACAGGCTTCCCCAGGGAAACTGTTTTTT. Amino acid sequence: CASSYQIQASPGKLFF.